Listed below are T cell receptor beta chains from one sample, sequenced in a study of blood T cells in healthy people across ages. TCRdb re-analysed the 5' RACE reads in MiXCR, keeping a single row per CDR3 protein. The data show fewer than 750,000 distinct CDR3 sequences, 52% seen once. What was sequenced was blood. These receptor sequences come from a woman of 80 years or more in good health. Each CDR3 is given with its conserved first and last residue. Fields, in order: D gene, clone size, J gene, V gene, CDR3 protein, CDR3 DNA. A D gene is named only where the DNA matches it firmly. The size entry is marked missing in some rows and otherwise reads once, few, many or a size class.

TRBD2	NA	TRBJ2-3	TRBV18	CASSRPAGDTQYF	TGTGCCAGCTCTCGACCAGCGGGGGATACGCAGTATTTT
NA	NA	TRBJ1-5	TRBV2	CASKRERNQPQHF	TGTGCCAGCAAGAGGGAAAGGAATCAGCCCCAGCATTTT
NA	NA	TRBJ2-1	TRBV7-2	CASSLALGTYSEQFF	TGTGCCAGCAGCTTAGCACTAGGGACCTACAGTGAGCAGTTCTTC
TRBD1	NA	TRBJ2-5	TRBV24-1	CATSDLPGQGARETQYF	TGTGCCACCAGTGATTTGCCTGGACAGGGGGCGCGGGAGACCCAGTACTTC
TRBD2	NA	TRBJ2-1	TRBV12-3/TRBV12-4	CASSPYIGTSINEQFF	TGTGCCAGCAGTCCATACATAGGGACTAGCATCAATGAGCAGTTCTTC
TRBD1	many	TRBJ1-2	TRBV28	CASSFRGVTYGYTF	TGTGCCAGCAGTTTCAGGGGGGTGACGTATGGCTACACCTTC
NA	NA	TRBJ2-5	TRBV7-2	CASSATLETQYF	TGTGCCAGCAGCGCGACCCTAGAGACCCAGTACTTC
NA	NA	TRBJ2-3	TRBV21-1	CASSKVGGGVKVDTQYF	TGTGCCAGCAGCAAAGTGGGGGGAGGGGTTAAAGTAGATACGCAGTATTTT
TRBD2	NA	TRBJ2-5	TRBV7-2	CASSDYGLAVGETQYF	TGTGCCAGCAGCGATTACGGACTAGCGGTCGGGGAGACCCAGTACTTC
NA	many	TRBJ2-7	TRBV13	CASSLGGQTLLTYEQYF	TGTGCCAGCAGCTTAGGCGGACAGACCCTACTCACCTACGAGCAGTACTTC
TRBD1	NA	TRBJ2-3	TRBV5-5	CASSLLTGDRTDTQYF	TGTGCCAGCAGCTTACTCACAGGGGACCGCACAGATACGCAGTATTTT
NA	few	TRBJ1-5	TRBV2	CASSARVSNQPQHF	TGTGCCAGCAGTGCGAGGGTCTCCAATCAGCCCCAGCATTTT
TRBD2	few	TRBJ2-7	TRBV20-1	CSALSPGLGPEQYF	TGCAGTGCTCTTTCTCCGGGACTAGGGCCCGAGCAGTACTTC
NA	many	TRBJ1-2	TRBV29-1	CSVDMGNGYTF	TGCAGCGTTGATATGGGAAATGGCTACACCTTC
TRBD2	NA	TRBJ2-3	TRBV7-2	CASSLAGLAATDTQYF	TGTGCCAGCAGCTTAGCGGGACTAGCGGCCACAGATACGCAGTATTTT
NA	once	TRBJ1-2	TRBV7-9	CASSPYMPTWGYTF	TGTGCCAGCAGTCCCTATATGCCCACCTGGGGCTACACCTTC
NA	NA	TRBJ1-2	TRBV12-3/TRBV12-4	CASAQDSRKRRSWGYTF	TGTGCCAGCGCCCAGGATAGTCGGAAGCGGAGGTCGTGGGGCTACACCTTC
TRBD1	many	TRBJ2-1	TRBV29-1	CSGDSPTRGQFF	TGCAGTGGGGACAGCCCAACGAGGGGGCAGTTCTTC
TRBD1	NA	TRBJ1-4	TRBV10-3	CAISETGSNEKLFF	TGTGCCATCAGCGAGACAGGGTCTAATGAAAAACTGTTTTTT
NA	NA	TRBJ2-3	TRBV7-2	CASSIYARRGFTDTQYF	TGTGCCAGCAGCATCTATGCGCGGCGGGGCTTCACAGATACGCAGTATTTT
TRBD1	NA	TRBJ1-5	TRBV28	CARSVLIGQGVNQPQHF	TGTGCCCGCAGTGTACTAATAGGACAGGGGGTCAATCAGCCCCAGCATTTT